Listed here is a single T cell receptor beta chain. What it recognizes is unknown. Germline V gene data show CDR1 as MNHNY and CDR2 as SVGAGI (reference sequence). V dropped 2 bases and J dropped 1; count of bases not matched to a gene: 4. There are 15 residues in the CDR3. Generated by immunoSEQ multiplex PCR, the TCRdb table keeps only in-frame clones and is missing some. The sample lists under 400,000 clones, around 86% occurring once. These data belong to a study of Ad26.COV2.S vaccination and SARS-CoV-2 variants. General observations from the study: Estimates derived from TCR breadth and depth analyses may have underestimated total T cell responses.

Treatment described: some 19 received Ad26.COV2.S at low or high dose, single or two shots; 5 received placebo; per-sample allocation not given. Samples came from day 63 after the first vaccine or placebo injection. Adults aged 18-55 years in Boston included the donor. This material consisted of peripheral blood, taken in a trial of Ad26.COV2.S vaccine versus placebo. The chain couples TRBV6-6 to TRBJ1-1, with 7 bases aligning to TRBD1. The clonotype comes from a person aged 18-60 years who received the Ad26.COV2.S COVID-19 vaccine or a placebo. This CDR3 is CASSYRGGANTEAFF. CDR3 coding DNA: TGTGCCAGCAGTTACCGAGGGGGCGCGAACACTGAAGCTTTCTTT.